This entry describes one TCR beta chain. The V gene end was trimmed by 3 bases and the J gene end by 5 bases; junction bases not matched to a gene: 11. The CDR3 consists of 16 residues. Germline V lookup: CDR1 DFQATT, CDR2 SNEGSKA (reference sequence). This entry belongs to a study of Graves' ophthalmopathy and Graves' hyperthyroidism. Using RNA transcripts, the TCR beta CDR3 regions were amplified. RT-PCR in the first round used HTBI primers; a second-round multiplex PCR followed. TCRdb fed the multiplex PCR reads into MiXCR, producing one record per CDR3 protein. The table lists about 600,000 distinct CDR3 sequences, under 45% of them singletons.

Material: peripheral blood or thyroid tissue (not recorded which). The chain couples TRBV20-1 to TRBJ2-7; 12 bases line up with TRBD1. This sequence was found in an adult man with Graves' hyperthyroidism. The DNA for the CDR3 is TGCAGTGCTAGGCAGGGGACAGGGGGCTTACGAGACGAGCAGTACTTC. It translates to CSARQGTGGLRDEQYF.